The 9 T cell receptor beta chains listed next were all sequenced from one sample in a study of T cells in Graves' hyperthyroidism and ophthalmopathy. RNA transcripts yielded amplified TCR beta CDR3 regions. The study used the HTBI primer set for a first-round RT-PCR of the TCR CDR3. Each CDR3 protein is one row after TCRdb ran MiXCR on the multiplex PCR reads. The sample lists 650,000 to 800,000 distinct CDR3 sequences, 45% seen once, with 7% to 7.5% in the top ten. Sequencing used peripheral blood or thyroid tissue (not recorded which). These receptors were taken from an adult man with Graves' disease, either hyperthyroidism or ophthalmopathy (not recorded which).

This clonotype came up once. The germline gene is not matched at one end of the junction; a read error may be the cause. The chain recombines TRBV4-1 with TRBJ1-1, with a tentative D call TRBD1 (5 bases). The CDR3 runs to 13 residues. Germline lookup yields CDR1 MGHRA and CDR2 YSYEKL. The CDR3 DNA is TGTGCCAACAGCCAGGGCCTGAACACTGAAGCTTTCTTT. This translates into CANSQGLNTEAFF.

In this sample, this clonotype turned up once. The final CDR3 position lacks the conserved phenylalanine or tryptophan, pointing to a likely read error. The chain is built from TRBV5-4 and TRBJ2-5; D possibly matches TRBD1 or TRBD2 (6 bases each). The CDR3 runs to 13 residues. Per the germline V gene, CDR1 is SGHNT and CDR2 is YYREEE (reference sequence). The V and J ends lost 3 bases and 5 bases respectively, with 11 bases between them. CDR3 DNA: TGTGCCAGCAGCTCGCAGGGGAGGGAGACCCAGTACCTC. It yields the protein CASSSQGRETQYL.

The V gene is TRBV7-8, the J gene TRBJ1-6; 8 nucleotides line up with TRBD1. There are 19 residues in the CDR3. In germline, CDR1 is SGHVS, CDR2 FQNEAQ. The trim removed 4 bases at V and 1 base at J, leaving 12 bases unmatched. The CDR3 loop is CASSSHMDRVRSYNSPLHF. The CDR3 nucleotides are TGTGCCAGCAGCTCCCATATGGACAGGGTCAGGTCCTATAATTCACCCCTCCACTTT.

Note on this clonotype: Germline is not matched at one junction end, which may reflect a read error. V and J are TRBV14 and TRBJ1-2; tentatively, D is TRBD1 (5 bases). Germline CDR1 reads SGHDN; CDR2 reads FVKESK. The CDR3 totals 16 residues. The CDR3 DNA reads as TGTGCCAGCAGCCATGACCCTGCTCCGGGACCGAGTGGCGACACCTTC. It is translated as CASSHDPAPGPSGDTF.

The chain employs TRBV19 and TRBJ2-5, with 7 bases aligning to TRBD1. V shed 3 bases, J shed 0 bases, and the junction held 4 bases outside the gene matches. The CDR3 consists of 15 residues. Germline V gene sequence: CDR1 LNHDA, CDR2 SQIVND (reference sequence). In DNA form, the CDR3 reads TGTGCCAGTAGTATCGGGACAGATGACCAAGAGACCCAGTACTTC. It encodes CASSIGTDDQETQYF.

This clonotype was recorded a few times. The chain employs TRBV10-3 and TRBJ1-1; 10 nucleotides match TRBD1. CDR3 length: 14 amino acids. Unmatched junction bases numbered 10, after V lost 10 bases and J lost 5 bases. The V gene's germline CDR1 is ENHRY and CDR2 SYGVKD. The CDR3 bases are TGTGCCAGCAGGACAGGGGGAGGATATACTGAAGCTTTCTTT. It codes for CASRTGGGYTEAFF.

This chain joins TRBV7-9 and TRBJ1-2, with TRBD1 as a possible D gene (6 bases). V shed 6 bases and J shed 4 bases, with 12 bases lying between them. CDR3 size: 13 residues. Per germline, CDR1 SEHNR and CDR2 FQNEAQ (reference sequence). The CDR3 protein is CASRGGVSYGYTF. DNA of the CDR3: TGTGCCAGCAGAGGGGGTGTCAGCTATGGCTACACCTTC. The full variable domain, rest sourced from reference TRBV7-9 and TRBJ1-2, is DTGVSQNPRHKITKRGQNVTFRCDPISEHNRLYWYRQTLGQGPEFLTYFQNEAQLEKSRLLSDRFSAERPKGSFSTLEIQRTEQGDSAMYLCASRGGVSYGYTFGSGTRLTVV.

This clonotype was recorded a few times. The chain recombines TRBV20-1 with TRBJ1-2, with D possibly matching TRBD1 (5 bases). The V end was cut by 5 bases, the J end by 4 bases, with 14 bases between. The CDR3 runs to 13 residues. Germline CDR1 DFQATT, CDR2 SNEGSKA (reference sequence). CDR3 nucleotides: TGCAGTGCTGTTGCAGGGTTCGCCTATGGCTACACCTTC. As protein: CSAVAGFAYGYTF.

The gene calls are TRBV2 and TRBJ1-3; 7 nucleotides match TRBD1. The junction had 4 bases not matched to a gene; V was cut back by 7 bases and J by 4 bases. CDR3 length equals 13 residues. Per germline, CDR1 SNHLY and CDR2 FYNNEI. CDR3 sequence (DNA): TGTGCCAGCATCGAGGACAGGGGAAACACCATATATTTT. It yields the protein CASIEDRGNTIYF.